The 9 T cell receptor beta chains in this list originate from one sample, sequenced in a study of blood T cell repertoires in COVID-19 (dated by TCRdb to 2019 to 2021). Library preparation employed the immunoSEQ multiplex PCR assay. Sourced from immuneACCESS, this table was stored by TCRdb with only in-frame sequences that have V and J called. A share of the clones is absent; for the studies checked, an unresolved V gene accounts for under half, and the remainder has no known explanation. Counted in this sample were some 120,000 clones; roughly 79% of them appeared once. 7.5% of the sample belongs to the ten largest clones. Sequencing was carried out using peripheral blood. Receptor source: a man in his sixties or seventies with active or convalescent COVID-19.

The chain couples TRBV11-3 to TRBJ2-3, with D hard to call. Germline V gives CDR1 SGHNT, CDR2 YENEEA. CDR3 length: 14 residues. Trimming removed 4 bases from V and 0 bases from J, with 8 bases in between. The CDR3 here is CASSSRGSTDTQYF. CDR3 DNA sequence: TGTGCCAGCAGCTCTAGAGGCAGCACAGATACGCAGTATTTT.

The chain uses TRBV12-3 or TRBV12-4 and TRBJ2-7; 7 nucleotides line up with TRBD1. Trimming cost V 7 bases and J 2 bases; bases outside gene matches: 5. The CDR3 is made up of 13 amino acids. For the CDR3, the DNA is TGTGCCAGCACCCGGGACAGCACCTACGAGCAGTACTTC. Residues: CASTRDSTYEQYF.

V gene TRBV9 combines with J gene TRBJ2-2; D is unclear. Germline CDR1 and CDR2: SGDLS and YYNGEE. The V end was cut by 1 base, the J end by 5 bases, with 3 bases between. The CDR3 runs 12 residues. CDR3 residues: CASSVYTGELFF. The CDR3 nucleotides read TGTGCCAGCAGCGTATATACCGGGGAGCTGTTTTTT.

The rearrangement joins TRBV5-1 to TRBJ1-2; D possibly corresponds to TRBD1 (6 bases). The CDR3 consists of 14 residues. Trimming pared 3 bases from V and 5 bases from J, leaving 14 bases between. Germline V CDR1 and CDR2: SGHRS, YFSETQ. This CDR3 is CASSSTGEGYGYTF. CDR3 sequence (DNA): TGCGCCAGCAGCTCGACAGGAGAAGGATATGGCTACACCTTC.

There are a few counts of this clone. The V call is TRBV28, the J call TRBJ2-2; 10 bases are shared with TRBD2. The trim removed 6 bases at V and 5 bases at J, leaving 6 bases unmatched. This CDR3 has 15 residues. Germline loops: CDR1 MDHEN, CDR2 SYDVKM. The CDR3 DNA reads as TGTGCCAGCAGATTGACTAGCGGGTGGACCGGGGAGCTGTTTTTT. This codes for CASRLTSGWTGELFF.

The gene calls are TRBV12-3 or TRBV12-4 and TRBJ1-2; 7 bases are shared with TRBD1. This CDR3 region has 13 residues. J gave up 4 bases and V 6 bases, and 5 bases lay outside the gene matches. The CDR3 loop reads CASRRGRAYGYTF. In DNA form, the CDR3 reads TGTGCCAGCAGAAGGGGGCGTGCCTATGGCTACACCTTC.

The chain is built from TRBV27 and TRBJ2-7; tentative D call: TRBD1 (5 bases). Germline lookup yields CDR1 MNHEY and CDR2 SMNVEV (reference sequence). V was shortened by 5 bases and J by 3 bases, with 11 bases between the two germline ends. The CDR3 consists of 13 residues. DNA of the CDR3: TGTGCCAGCAGTCCAAATCAGGGCTACGAGCAGTACTTC. It codes for CASSPNQGYEQYF.

The chain links TRBV2 to TRBJ2-7; TRBD1 is a possible D gene (6 bases). V was pared by 3 bases and J by 2 bases, with 17 bases between. The CDR3 spans 16 residues. Germline V CDR1 and CDR2: SNHLY, FYNNEI. The CDR3 loop is CASSDRTAISPYEQYF. CDR3 sequence (DNA): TGTGCCAGCAGTGATAGGACAGCAATATCCCCCTACGAGCAGTACTTC.

This sequence joins TRBV5-1 and TRBJ2-7; the match to TRBD2 covers 8 bases. This CDR3 is 17 amino acids long. Losses at the gene ends were 2 bases for V and 0 bases for J; bases not matched to a gene: 10. CDR1 is SGHRS, CDR2 YFSETQ, per germline. The CDR3 DNA follows: TGCGCCAGCAGCTTTTCTCTTAGCGGGGAAAGCTCCTACGAGCAGTACTTC. The encoded protein is CASSFSLSGESSYEQYF.